This T cell receptor (beta chain) appears in the sequencing data of a study of metastatic and nonmetastatic thyroid tumors. Study-wide background: Samples came from malignant and benign thyroid patients, and repertoires were compared across blood and tumor or nodule tissue.

Study-level points and caveats: According to reports, the diversity of TCR beta was significantly higher in malignant thyroid tumors than in benign nodules, and this held in both blood and tumor samples.

Patients were all untreated before their thyroid surgery. Original processing methods: The study's classifier, a distant-metastasis tool for papillary thyroid cancer, was built using CDR3 differences across clinicopathological groups. TCRdb re-called the PCR reads through MiXCR. The V and J calls and clone size are TCRdb's, not the authors'. The sample contains around 53,000 clones, 20% of which appear only once. This clone appeared many times. The antigen remains unidentified. The CDR3 is 17 residues long. Germline V gives CDR1 ENHRY, CDR2 SYGVKD. J lost 7 bases, V lost 4 bases, and 16 bases had no gene match.

V usage is TRBV10-3 and J usage is TRBJ2-1, with 7 bases lining up with TRBD2. The specimen sequenced was blood. This TCR was sampled from a female donor with papillary thyroid cancer or a benign thyroid nodule (not recorded which). Some clones in this sample may be carry-over from other donors' samples. CDR3 region: CAISGSVTPGLLNEQFF. The CDR3, as DNA: TGTGCCATCAGTGGGTCAGTCACCCCGGGACTACTAAATGAGCAGTTCTTC.